This T cell receptor (beta chain) stems from a study of blood T cell repertoires in COVID-19 (dated by TCRdb to 2018 to 2021). Describing the broader study: The collaborator samples originated in the United States, Italy and Spain and spanned the acute and convalescent phases of COVID-19. The prospective study material was composed of cDNA or gDNA derived from T cells, B-cell-depleted T cells, or PBMCs. The dataset comprised deeply sampled blood TCRbeta repertoires from subjects exposed to, actively infected with, or recovered from COVID-19. The repertoires were made available in a free public database intended to serve as a resource for research on the immune response to SARS-CoV-2. Samples came from the ongoing ImmuneRACE study (first 160 participants) plus 1,254 subjects from 6 global collaborators. Nearly every sample came with metadata listing a de-identified subject ID, COVID-19 status, age in years and sex. Where available, HLA class I and class II types were taken from metadata supplied by the sample provider and were not determined by assay-based typing. Overall study outcomes, separate from this receptor: How much clinical and demographic metadata was included differed by source and by participant, and the metadata was provided uncurated.

V trim: 2 bases; J trim: 1 base; unmatched bases: 6. CDR1 and CDR2, per the germline V gene, are MNHEY and SVGAGI. Measured from the cysteine to the phenylalanine, the CDR3 is 16 residues long. Of the read, only the CDR3 DNA is kept; its 48 bases are in frame from base 1. Each collaborating institution followed its own protocols to collect whole blood in K2EDTA tubes. For TCRbeta analysis, collaborator samples were shipped as frozen whole blood, as isolated PBMCs, or as DNA extracted from either sample type. TCRbeta CDR3 regions were amplified from genomic DNA using the immunoSEQ Assay, a bias-controlled multiplex PCR. The original pipeline was this. Nucleated cell counts per sample were estimated from amplification of reference gene primers within the assay. Sequence reads were collapsed and filtered to measure the absolute abundance of every unique TCRbeta CDR3 rearrangement. Productive Simpson clonality was computed per sample as the square root of Simpson's diversity index over productive rearrangements. TCRdb stores this immuneACCESS table with in-frame sequences only. Part of the clones is absent; in the studies checked, under half of the shortfall reflects unresolved V genes, and no reason is known for the rest. The V and J calls and clone size were taken over from that table, and D and trimming were inferred from the DNA. Here the sample has 250,000 to 300,000 clones; approximately 91% occur a single time. Together, the top ten hold around 2.1% of the sample.

In regard to this clone: It has no known antigen specificity. No quality values exist for individual bases; no much larger clone is one base distant.

The clonotype originates from a middle-aged man with acute or convalescent COVID-19. Sequenced: peripheral blood. The chain joins TRBV6-5 to TRBJ2-7, and 9 junction bases match TRBD2. This receptor carries the CDR3 CASSYDLAGGSYEQYF. The DNA sequence is given as TGTGCCAGCAGTTACGATCTGGCGGGGGGGTCCTACGAGCAGTACTTC.